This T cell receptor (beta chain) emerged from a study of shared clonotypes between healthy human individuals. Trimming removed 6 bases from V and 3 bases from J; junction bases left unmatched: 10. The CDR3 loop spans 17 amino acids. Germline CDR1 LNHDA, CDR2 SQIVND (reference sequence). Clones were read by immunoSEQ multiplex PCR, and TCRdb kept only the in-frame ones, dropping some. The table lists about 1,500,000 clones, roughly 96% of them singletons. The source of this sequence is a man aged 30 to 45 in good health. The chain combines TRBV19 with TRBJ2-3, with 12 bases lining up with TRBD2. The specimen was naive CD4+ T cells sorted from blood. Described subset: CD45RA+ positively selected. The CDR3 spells CASSLSRLAGVTDTQYF. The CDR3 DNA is TGTGCCAGTAGCTTATCTCGACTAGCGGGAGTAACAGATACGCAGTATTTT.